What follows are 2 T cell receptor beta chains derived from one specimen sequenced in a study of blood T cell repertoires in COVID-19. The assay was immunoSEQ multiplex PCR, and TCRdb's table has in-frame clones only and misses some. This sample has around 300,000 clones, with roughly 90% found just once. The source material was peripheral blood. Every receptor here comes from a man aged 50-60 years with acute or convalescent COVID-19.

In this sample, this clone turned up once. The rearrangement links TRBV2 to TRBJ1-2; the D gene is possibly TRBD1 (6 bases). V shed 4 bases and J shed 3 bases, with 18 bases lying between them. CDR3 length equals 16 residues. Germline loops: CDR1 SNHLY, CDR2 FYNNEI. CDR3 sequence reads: CASSVMKPGAHYGYTF. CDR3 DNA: TGTGCCAGCAGTGTAATGAAGCCAGGGGCCCACTATGGCTACACCTTC.

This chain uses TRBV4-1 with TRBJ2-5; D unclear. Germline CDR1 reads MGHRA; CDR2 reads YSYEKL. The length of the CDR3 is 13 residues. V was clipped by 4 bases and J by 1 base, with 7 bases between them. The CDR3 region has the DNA TGCGCCAGCAGCCTAATAGTCCAAGAGACCCAGTACTTC. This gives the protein CASSLIVQETQYF.